This T cell receptor beta chain stems from a study of T cells in Graves' hyperthyroidism and ophthalmopathy. Study results and caveats: Most clonotypes that expanded in the thyroid above 0.001 also showed up in blood. The model anticipated ophthalmopathy a median about six months pre-onset.

Together with thyroid ultrasound, orbital computed tomography, serum thyroxine and TRAb, clinical symptoms were used for diagnoses. Researchers amplified the TCR beta CDR3 regions from RNA transcripts. HTBI primers were the set used in a first-round RT-PCR of the TCR CDR3. Using its own MiXCR run on the multiplex PCR reads, TCRdb lists one record per CDR3 protein. In the table there are a few hundred thousand distinct CDR3 sequences, about 45% of which are singletons. Ten or more counts support this clonotype. The target antigen is unknown. Germline V gene data show CDR1 as SEHNR and CDR2 as FQNEAQ (reference sequence). This CDR3 is built from 12 residues. V gave up 5 bases and J gave up 11 bases; unmatched junction bases: 8.

Sequencing was done on a sample of peripheral blood or thyroid tissue (not recorded which). The V call is TRBV7-9, the J call TRBJ1-1; 7 nucleotides match TRBD1. The source is a young woman with Graves' hyperthyroidism. The CDR3 reads CASSPTGTAAFF. The CDR3 nucleotides read TGTGCCAGCAGCCCCACGGGGACAGCGGCTTTCTTT.